The 13 T cell receptor beta chains given below trace back to one sample, sequenced in a study of shared clonotypes between healthy human individuals. Assay: immunoSEQ multiplex PCR; the TCRdb copy retains only in-frame clones and omits some. The table has approximately 2.5 million clones, roughly 93% seen once. The sequencing input was naive CD4+ T cells from PBMCs. Specified subset: CD45RA+ positively selected. The receptors stem from a man younger than 35 in good health. Some clones in this sample may be carry-over from other donors' samples.

The J gene is TRBJ2-2, the V gene TRBV9; TRBD1 agrees at 9 bases. J lost 2 bases, V lost 5 bases, and 4 bases had no gene match. The CDR3 loop spans 15 amino acids. CDR1 SGDLS and CDR2 YYNGEE come from the germline V gene. Here the CDR3 DNA reads TGTGCCAGCAGACAGGGGGCCGTAAACACCGGGGAGCTGTTTTTT. Its protein is CASRQGAVNTGELFF.

The V and J genes are TRBV27 and TRBJ2-7; TRBD1 aligns across 9 bases. The CDR3 covers 16 residues. Looked up from germline, CDR1 is MNHEY and CDR2 is SMNVEV (reference sequence). The J segment lost 2 bases and the V segment lost 8 bases, leaving 13 bases of the junction unmatched. CDR3 loop: CASRSWGGQGAYEQYF. The CDR3 DNA reads as TGTGCCAGCCGCTCTTGGGGGGGACAGGGCGCCTACGAGCAGTACTTC.

The chain uses TRBV19 and TRBJ2-5, with D perhaps TRBD1 or TRBD2 (7 bases each). Per germline, CDR1 LNHDA and CDR2 SQIVND (reference sequence). The CDR3 covers 15 residues. Trimming left V 5 bases short and J 5 bases short, with 18 bases between. The CDR3 loop is CASSALQGGPETQYF. The DNA of the CDR3 is TGTGCCAGTAGTGCCCTTCAGGGGGGGCCGGAGACCCAGTACTTC.

To note about this clone: The sample has other DNA sequences that encode this CDR3 too. This chain joins TRBV7-2 and TRBJ2-5; 11 nucleotides line up with TRBD2. The ends lost 4 bases at V and 4 bases at J; junction bases unmatched: 2. The V gene's germline CDR1 is SGHTA and CDR2 FQGNSA. CDR3 length: 14 residues. CDR3 loop: CASSSGLAGETQYF. The CDR3 bases are TGTGCCAGCAGCTCCGGACTAGCGGGAGAGACCCAGTACTTC. The full variable domain, with the rest looked up from reference TRBV7-2 and TRBJ2-5, is GAGVSQSPSNKVTEKGKDVELRCDPISGHTALYWYRQSLGQGLEFLIYFQGNSAPDKSGLPSDRFSAERTGGSVSTLTIQRTQQEDSAVYLCASSSGLAGETQYFGPGTRLLVL.

The count of this clone is one. This chain links TRBV5-1 with TRBJ2-3; tentatively, D is TRBD1 or TRBD2 (6 bases each). This CDR3 has 16 residues. From germline, CDR1 is SGHRS and CDR2 YFSETQ. Between the trimmed V and J ends, which lost 0 bases and 4 bases, there was a span of 15 bases. In DNA, the CDR3 is TGCGCCAGCAGCTTGGAAGGCAGGGGAGGAGCAGATACGCAGTATTTT. This encodes CASSLEGRGGADTQYF.

The rearrangement links TRBV6-5 to TRBJ2-5; D might be TRBD1 or TRBD2, each matching 5 bases. The CDR3 sequence is 14 residues long. Per the germline V gene, CDR1 is MNHEY and CDR2 is SVGAGI. The V end lost 6 bases, the J end lost 1 base, and 12 bases lay between the germline ends. CDR3 region: CASRRAGAQETQYF. The CDR3 nucleotides are TGTGCCAGCAGACGTGCCGGGGCCCAAGAGACCCAGTACTTC.

The DNA for the CDR3 is TGTGCCAGCAGTATTATCTCCGGGACAGGGATCGCAAAACTGTTTTTT. Encoded protein: CASSIISGTGIAKLFF. The chain links TRBV7-9 to TRBJ1-4; the match to TRBD1 covers 9 bases. J gave up 10 bases and V 6 bases, and 15 bases lay outside the gene matches. Germline-derived CDR1 and CDR2 are SEHNR and FQNEAQ (reference sequence). This CDR3 is built from 16 residues.

The count of this clone is one. Other DNA sequences in the same sample also yield this CDR3. This chain uses TRBV5-1 with TRBJ1-2; 7 positions agree with TRBD1. This CDR3 has 13 amino acids. The germline V gene encodes CDR1 SGHRS and CDR2 YFSETQ. The V and J ends lost 4 bases and 2 bases, in that order; junction bases with no gene match: 2. CDR3 amino acids: CASSADRNYGYTF. The CDR3 coding sequence is TGCGCCAGCAGCGCGGACAGGAACTATGGCTACACCTTC.

The chain uses TRBV7-9 and TRBJ2-3, with 12 positions matching TRBD2. CDR3 length: 17 amino acids. J lost 3 bases, V lost 3 bases, and 7 bases had no gene match. Germline CDR1 SEHNR, CDR2 FQNEAQ (reference sequence). In DNA form, the CDR3 reads TGTGCCAGCAGCTTGGCCCTCGGGACTAGCGGGACAGATACGCAGTATTTT. Residues: CASSLALGTSGTDTQYF.

The chain couples TRBV2 to TRBJ2-7, with 9 bases identical to TRBD2. Unmatched junction bases numbered 6, after V lost 10 bases and J lost 2 bases. The length of the CDR3 is 13 residues. The V gene's germline CDR1 is SNHLY and CDR2 FYNNEI. The CDR3 region is CATISGSTYEQYF. For the CDR3, the DNA is TGTGCCACCATTAGCGGGAGTACCTACGAGCAGTACTTC.

This clone was recorded once. The V call is TRBV2, the J call TRBJ2-1; the D gene is possibly TRBD2 (5 bases). The germline V gene has CDR1 SNHLY and CDR2 FYNNEI. V lost 6 bases, J lost 9 bases, and 9 bases lay in between. The CDR3 extends over 11 amino acids. The CDR3 loop is CASRLVVEQFF. CDR3 coding DNA: TGTGCCAGCAGACTAGTAGTTGAGCAGTTCTTC. The variable domain in full, with the rest retrieved from reference TRBV2 and TRBJ2-1, is EPEVTQTPSHQVTQMGQEVILRCVPISNHLYFYWYRQILGQKVEFLVSFYNNEISEKSEIFDDQFSVERPDGSNFTLKIRSTKLEDSAMYFCASRLVVEQFFGPGTRLTVL.

In the case of this clone: The same CDR3 can be traced to other DNA sequences in this sample. The rearrangement uses TRBV27 and TRBJ1-3; no firm D call. V gave up 6 bases and J gave up 0 bases, with 9 bases separating them. The CDR3 covers 14 residues. Germline loops: CDR1 MNHEY, CDR2 SMNVEV (reference sequence). CDR3 nucleotides: TGTGCCAGCAGCGGACTCAGCTCTGGAAACACCATATATTTT. Protein product: CASSGLSSGNTIYF.

V and J are TRBV6-1 and TRBJ2-2, with a possible D match to TRBD1 (6 bases). V was cut by 7 bases and J by 1 base, with 10 bases left in between. The CDR3 is 14 residues long. Per germline, CDR1 MNHNS and CDR2 SASEGT. Here the CDR3 DNA reads TGTGCCAGCATATTAGGGGGGAACACCGGGGAGCTGTTTTTT. Encoded protein: CASILGGNTGELFF.